This record covers a single TCR beta chain. The antigen it binds to is not known. The sample holds no much larger clone one base away, and base qualities are not on file. This sample stems from a study of CDR3 diversity in severe acne (dated by TCRdb to between 2017 and 2020). V and J are truncated by 5 bases and 3 bases respectively, leaving an intervening sequence of 17 bases. CDR1 and CDR2 are read off the germline V gene as SGHTA and FQGNSA. The cysteine opens and the phenylalanine closes a CDR3 of 15 amino acids. This entry keeps only the CDR3 DNA: 45 bases, framed from base 1. Preparation of the library involved PCR. Instrument used: Illumina HiSeq 2000. Using fastp trimming at Q25 and MiXCR clonotype assembly, TCRdb reanalyzed the public sequencing data and kept in-frame beta chains. Records with the same CDR3 protein are collapsed into one entry carrying the most frequent genes and DNA. Counted in this sample were about 97,000 distinct CDR3 sequences; more than 45% of them appeared once. 12% of the sample belongs to the ten largest clones.

The chain is assembled from TRBV7-2 and TRBJ2-7, with the D call perhaps TRBD1 or TRBD2, as 5 bases match in each case. The sequenced sample consisted of blood. The clonotype was recovered from a male donor with acne. CDR3 sequence: CASSPGTPANYEQYF. The DNA sequence is given as TGTGCCAGCAGCCCAGGGACGCCGGCAAACTACGAGCAGTACTTC.